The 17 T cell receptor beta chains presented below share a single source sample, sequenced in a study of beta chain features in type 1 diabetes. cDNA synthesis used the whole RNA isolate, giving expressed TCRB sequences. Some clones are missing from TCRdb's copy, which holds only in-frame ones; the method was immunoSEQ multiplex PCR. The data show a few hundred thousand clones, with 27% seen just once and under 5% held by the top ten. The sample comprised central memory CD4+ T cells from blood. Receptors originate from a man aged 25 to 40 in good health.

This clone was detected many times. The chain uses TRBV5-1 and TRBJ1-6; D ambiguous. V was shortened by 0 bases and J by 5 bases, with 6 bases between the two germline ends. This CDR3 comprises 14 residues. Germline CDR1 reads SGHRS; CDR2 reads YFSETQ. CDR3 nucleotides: TGCGCCAGCAGCTTGGTAGAAGATAATTCACCCCTCCACTTT. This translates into CASSLVEDNSPLHF.

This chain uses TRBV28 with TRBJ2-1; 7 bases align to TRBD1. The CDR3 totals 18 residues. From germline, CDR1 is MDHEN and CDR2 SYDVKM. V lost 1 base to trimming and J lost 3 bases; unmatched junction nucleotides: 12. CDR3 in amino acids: CASSLSSTTGQFYNEQFF. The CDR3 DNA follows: TGTGCCAGCAGTTTATCCTCCACTACGGGACAGTTCTACAATGAGCAGTTCTTC.

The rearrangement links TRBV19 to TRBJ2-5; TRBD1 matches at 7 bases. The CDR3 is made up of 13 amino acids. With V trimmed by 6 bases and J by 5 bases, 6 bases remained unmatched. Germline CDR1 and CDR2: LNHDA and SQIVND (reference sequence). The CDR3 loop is CASSSHRGETQYF. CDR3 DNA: TGTGCCAGTAGCTCCCACAGGGGTGAGACCCAGTACTTC.

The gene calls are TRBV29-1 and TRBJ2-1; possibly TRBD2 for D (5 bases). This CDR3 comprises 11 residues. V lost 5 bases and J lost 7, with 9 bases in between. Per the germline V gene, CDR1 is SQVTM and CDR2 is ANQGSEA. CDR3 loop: CSVSRGNEQFF. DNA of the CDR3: TGCAGCGTTTCTCGAGGGAATGAGCAGTTCTTC.

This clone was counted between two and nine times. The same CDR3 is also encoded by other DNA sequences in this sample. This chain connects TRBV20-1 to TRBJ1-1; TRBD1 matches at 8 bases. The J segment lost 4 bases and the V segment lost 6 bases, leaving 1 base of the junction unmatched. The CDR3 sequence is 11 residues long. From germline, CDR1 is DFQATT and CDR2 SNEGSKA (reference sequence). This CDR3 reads CSATGGTEAFF. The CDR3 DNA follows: TGCAGTGCCACAGGGGGCACTGAAGCTTTCTTT.

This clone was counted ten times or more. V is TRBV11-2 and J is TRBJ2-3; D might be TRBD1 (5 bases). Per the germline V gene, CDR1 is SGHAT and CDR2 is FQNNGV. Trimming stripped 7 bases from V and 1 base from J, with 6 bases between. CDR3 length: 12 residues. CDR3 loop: CASTRGTDTQYF. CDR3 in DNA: TGTGCCAGCACCAGGGGCACAGATACGCAGTATTTT.

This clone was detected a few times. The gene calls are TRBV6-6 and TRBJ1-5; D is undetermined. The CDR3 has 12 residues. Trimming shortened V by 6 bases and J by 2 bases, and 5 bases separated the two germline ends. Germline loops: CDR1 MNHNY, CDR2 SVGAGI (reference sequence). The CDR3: CASREGNQPQHF. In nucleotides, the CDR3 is TGTGCCAGCAGGGAAGGCAATCAGCCCCAGCATTTT.

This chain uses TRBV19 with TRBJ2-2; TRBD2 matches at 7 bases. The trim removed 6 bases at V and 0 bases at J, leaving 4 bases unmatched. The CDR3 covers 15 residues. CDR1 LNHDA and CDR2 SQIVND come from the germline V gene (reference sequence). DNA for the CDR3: TGTGCCAGTAGACCCAGCGGGACGAACACCGGGGAGCTGTTTTTT. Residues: CASRPSGTNTGELFF.

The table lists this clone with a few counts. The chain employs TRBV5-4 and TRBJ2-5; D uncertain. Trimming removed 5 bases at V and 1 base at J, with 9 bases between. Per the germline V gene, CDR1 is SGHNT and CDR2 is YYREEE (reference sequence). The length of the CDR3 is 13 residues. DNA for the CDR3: TGTGCCAGCAGTTCGACACTCCAAGAGACCCAGTACTTC. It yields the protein CASSSTLQETQYF.

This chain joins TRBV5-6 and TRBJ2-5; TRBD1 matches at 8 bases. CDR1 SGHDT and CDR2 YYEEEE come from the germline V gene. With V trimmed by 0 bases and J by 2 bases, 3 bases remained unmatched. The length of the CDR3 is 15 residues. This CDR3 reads CASSLVGTGQETQYF. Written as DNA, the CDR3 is TGTGCCAGCAGCTTGGTGGGGACAGGTCAAGAGACCCAGTACTTC.

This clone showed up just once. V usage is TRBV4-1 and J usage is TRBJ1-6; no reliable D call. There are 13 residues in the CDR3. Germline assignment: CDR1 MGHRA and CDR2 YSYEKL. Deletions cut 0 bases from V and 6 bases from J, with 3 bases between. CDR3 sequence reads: CASSQEINSPLHF. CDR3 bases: TGCGCCAGCAGCCAAGAGATTAATTCACCCCTCCACTTT.

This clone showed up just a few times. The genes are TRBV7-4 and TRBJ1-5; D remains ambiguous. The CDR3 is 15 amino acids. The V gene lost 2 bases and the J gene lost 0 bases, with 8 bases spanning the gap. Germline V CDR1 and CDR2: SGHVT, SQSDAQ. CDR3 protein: CASSLSRYSNQPQHF. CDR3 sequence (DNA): TGTGCCAGCAGCTTATCCCGGTATAGCAATCAGCCCCAGCATTTT. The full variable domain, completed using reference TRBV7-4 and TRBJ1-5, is GAGVSQSPRYKVAKRGRDVALRCDSISGHVTLYWYRQTLGQGSEVLTYSQSDAQRDKSGRPSGRFSAERPERSVSTLKIQRTEQGDSAVYLCASSLSRYSNQPQHFGDGTRLSIL.

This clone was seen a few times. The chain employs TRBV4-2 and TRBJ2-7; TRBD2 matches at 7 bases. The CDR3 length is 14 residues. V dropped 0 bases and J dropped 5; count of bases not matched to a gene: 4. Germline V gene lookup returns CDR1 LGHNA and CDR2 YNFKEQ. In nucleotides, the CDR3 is TGTGCCAGCAGCCAAGACAGGGAGGGACACGAGCAGTACTTC. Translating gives CASSQDREGHEQYF.

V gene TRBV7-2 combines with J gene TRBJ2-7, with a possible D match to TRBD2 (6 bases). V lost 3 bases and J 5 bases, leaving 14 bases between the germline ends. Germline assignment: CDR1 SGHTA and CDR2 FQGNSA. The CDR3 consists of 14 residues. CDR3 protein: CASSLGLAQNEQYF. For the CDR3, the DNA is TGTGCCAGCAGCTTGGGACTTGCTCAAAACGAGCAGTACTTC.

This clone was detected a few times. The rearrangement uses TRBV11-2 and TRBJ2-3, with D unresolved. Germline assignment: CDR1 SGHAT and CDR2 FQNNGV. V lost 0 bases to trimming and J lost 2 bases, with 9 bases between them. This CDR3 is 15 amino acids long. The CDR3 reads CASSLERASTDTQYF. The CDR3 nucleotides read TGTGCCAGCAGCTTAGAAAGGGCTTCCACAGATACGCAGTATTTT.

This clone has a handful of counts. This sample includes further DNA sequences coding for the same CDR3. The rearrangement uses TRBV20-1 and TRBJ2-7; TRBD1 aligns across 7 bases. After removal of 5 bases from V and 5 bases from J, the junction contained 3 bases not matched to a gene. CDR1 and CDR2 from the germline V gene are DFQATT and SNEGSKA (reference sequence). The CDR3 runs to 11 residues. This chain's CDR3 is CSALQGDEQYF. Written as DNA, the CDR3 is TGCAGTGCTCTTCAGGGGGACGAGCAGTACTTC.

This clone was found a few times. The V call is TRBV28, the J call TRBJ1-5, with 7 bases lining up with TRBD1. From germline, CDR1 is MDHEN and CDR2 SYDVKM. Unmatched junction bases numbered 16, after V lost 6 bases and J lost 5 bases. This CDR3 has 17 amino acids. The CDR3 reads CASRRPTGRVWDQPQHF. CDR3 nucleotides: TGTGCCAGCAGGCGGCCGACAGGGAGGGTTTGGGATCAGCCCCAGCATTTT.